This T cell receptor beta chain was captured in a study of T cells in severe cutaneous drug reactions. Overall study: Only probable or definite SJS/TEN or DRESS cases by RegiSCAR were enrolled. Overall study findings and caveats: Blister cells averaged approximately 30% and PBMC about 4.9% TRBV12-4 in carbamazepine-induced Stevens-Johnson syndrome or toxic epidermal necrolysis patients.

The CDR3 is 16 residues long. Germline CDR1 reads SGHDT; CDR2 reads YYEEEE. The iRepertoire multiplex PCR system with TCR subtype-specific primers built both bulk and single-cell libraries. TCRdb re-called the multiplex PCR reads, yielding one record per CDR3 amino acid sequence without DNA. This sample's table has around 1,200 distinct CDR3 sequences. The patients sequenced had a carbamazepine-induced Stevens-Johnson syndrome or toxic epidermal necrolysis reaction. Concerning this clonotype: Its specificity is not known.

The source is a human donor with a severe cutaneous adverse drug reaction. V usage is TRBV5-6 and J usage is TRBJ1-2; the D call of TRBD1 rests on TCRdb alone, since no DNA is present to check it. The material sequenced was PBMCs. The CDR3 loop reads CASSSLSGSSPYGYTF.